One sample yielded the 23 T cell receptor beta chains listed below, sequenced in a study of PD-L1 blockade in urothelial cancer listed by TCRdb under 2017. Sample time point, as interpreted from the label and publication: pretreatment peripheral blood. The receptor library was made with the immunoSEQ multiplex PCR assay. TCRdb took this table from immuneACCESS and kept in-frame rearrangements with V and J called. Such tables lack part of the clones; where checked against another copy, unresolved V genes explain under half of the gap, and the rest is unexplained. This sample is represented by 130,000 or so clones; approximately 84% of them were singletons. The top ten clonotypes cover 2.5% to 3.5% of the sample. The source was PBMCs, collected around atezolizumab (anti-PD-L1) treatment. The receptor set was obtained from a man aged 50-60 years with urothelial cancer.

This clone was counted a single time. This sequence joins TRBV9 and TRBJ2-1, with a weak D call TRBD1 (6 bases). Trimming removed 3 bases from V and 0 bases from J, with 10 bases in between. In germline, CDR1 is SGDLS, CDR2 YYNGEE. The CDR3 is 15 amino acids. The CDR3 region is CASSAGHSSYNEQFF. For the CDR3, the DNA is TGTGCCAGCAGCGCGGGACACTCCTCCTACAATGAGCAGTTCTTC.

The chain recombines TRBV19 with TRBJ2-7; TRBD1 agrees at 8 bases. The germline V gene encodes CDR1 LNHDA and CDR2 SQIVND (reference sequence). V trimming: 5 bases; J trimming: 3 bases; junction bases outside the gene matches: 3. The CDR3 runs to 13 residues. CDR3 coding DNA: TGTGCCAGTAGTGTCGGGACAGGCTACGAGCAGTACTTC. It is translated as CASSVGTGYEQYF. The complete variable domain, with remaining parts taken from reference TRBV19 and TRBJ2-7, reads DGGITQSPKYLFRKEGQNVTLSCEQNLNHDAMYWYRQDPGQGLRLIYYSQIVNDFQKGDIAEGYSVSREKKESFPLTVTSAQKNPTAFYLCASSVGTGYEQYFGPGTRLTVT.

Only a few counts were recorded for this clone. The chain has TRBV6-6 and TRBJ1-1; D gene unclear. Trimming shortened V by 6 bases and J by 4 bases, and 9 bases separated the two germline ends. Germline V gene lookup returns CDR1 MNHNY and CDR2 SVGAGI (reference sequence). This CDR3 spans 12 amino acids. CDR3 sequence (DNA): TGTGCCAGCAGGCTCCGGGGCACTGAAGCTTTCTTT. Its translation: CASRLRGTEAFF.

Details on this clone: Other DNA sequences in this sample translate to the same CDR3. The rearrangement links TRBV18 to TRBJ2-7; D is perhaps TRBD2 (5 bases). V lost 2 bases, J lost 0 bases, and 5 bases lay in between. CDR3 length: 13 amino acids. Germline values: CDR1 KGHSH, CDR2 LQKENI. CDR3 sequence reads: CASSPTSSYEQYF. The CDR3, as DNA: TGTGCCAGCTCACCAACTAGCTCCTACGAGCAGTACTTC. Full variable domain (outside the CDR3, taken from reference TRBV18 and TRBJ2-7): NAGVMQNPRHLVRRRGQEARLRCSPMKGHSHVYWYRQLPEEGLKFMVYLQKENIIDESGMPKERFSAEFPKEGPSILRIQQVVRGDSAAYFCASSPTSSYEQYFGPGTRLTVT.

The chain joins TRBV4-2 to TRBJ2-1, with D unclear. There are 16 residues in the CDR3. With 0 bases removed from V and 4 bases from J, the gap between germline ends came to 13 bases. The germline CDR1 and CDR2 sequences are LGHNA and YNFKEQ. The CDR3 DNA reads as TGTGCCAGCAGCCAAGATCCCAGCGCCGGATACAATGAGCAGTTCTTC. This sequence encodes CASSQDPSAGYNEQFF.

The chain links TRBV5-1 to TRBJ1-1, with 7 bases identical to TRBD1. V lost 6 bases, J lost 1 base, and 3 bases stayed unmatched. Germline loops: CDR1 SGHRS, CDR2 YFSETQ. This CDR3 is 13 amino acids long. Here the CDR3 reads CASTGQPNTEAFF. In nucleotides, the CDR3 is TGCGCCAGCACGGGACAGCCGAACACTGAAGCTTTCTTT.

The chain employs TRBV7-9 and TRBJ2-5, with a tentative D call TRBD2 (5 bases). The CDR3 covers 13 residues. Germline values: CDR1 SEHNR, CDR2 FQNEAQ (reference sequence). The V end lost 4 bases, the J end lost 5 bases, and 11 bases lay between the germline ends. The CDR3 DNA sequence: TGTGCCAGCAGCTCCGACGGGGTGGAGACCCAGTACTTC. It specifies CASSSDGVETQYF.

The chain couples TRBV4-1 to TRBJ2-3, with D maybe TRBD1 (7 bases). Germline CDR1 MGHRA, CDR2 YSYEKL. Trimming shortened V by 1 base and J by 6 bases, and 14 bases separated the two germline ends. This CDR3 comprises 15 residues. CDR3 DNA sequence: TGCGCCAGCAGCCAAGCCAGGGGGGCGAGGGATACGCAGTATTTT. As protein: CASSQARGARDTQYF.

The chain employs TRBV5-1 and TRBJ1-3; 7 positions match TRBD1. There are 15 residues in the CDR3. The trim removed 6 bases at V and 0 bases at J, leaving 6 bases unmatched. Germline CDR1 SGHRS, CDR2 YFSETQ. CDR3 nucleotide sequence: TGCGCCAGCACCCGGACAGGACCCTCTGGAAACACCATATATTTT. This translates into CASTRTGPSGNTIYF.

DNA of the CDR3: TGTGCCAGCAACCTCCCTTCCGCAGGGGGCAAGCCCCAGCATTTT. Translation: CASNLPSAGGKPQHF. The chain is built from TRBV28 and TRBJ1-5, with 8 bases aligning to TRBD1. The CDR3 loop spans 15 amino acids. Per germline, CDR1 MDHEN and CDR2 SYDVKM. J gave up 8 bases and V 7 bases, and 13 bases lay outside the gene matches.

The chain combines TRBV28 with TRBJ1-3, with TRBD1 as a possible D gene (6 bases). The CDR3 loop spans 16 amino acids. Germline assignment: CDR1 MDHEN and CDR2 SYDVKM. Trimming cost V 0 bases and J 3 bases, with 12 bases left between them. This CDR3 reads CASSLWQGLSGNTIYF. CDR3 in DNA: TGTGCCAGCAGTTTATGGCAGGGGTTAAGTGGAAACACCATATATTTT.

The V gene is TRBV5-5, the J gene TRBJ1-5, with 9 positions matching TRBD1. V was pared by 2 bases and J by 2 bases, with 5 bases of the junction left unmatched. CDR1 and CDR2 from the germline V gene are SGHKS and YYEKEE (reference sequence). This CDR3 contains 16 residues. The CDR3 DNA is TGTGCCAGCAGCTTCGACAGGGGGGATGGCAATCAGCCCCAGCATTTT. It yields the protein CASSFDRGDGNQPQHF.

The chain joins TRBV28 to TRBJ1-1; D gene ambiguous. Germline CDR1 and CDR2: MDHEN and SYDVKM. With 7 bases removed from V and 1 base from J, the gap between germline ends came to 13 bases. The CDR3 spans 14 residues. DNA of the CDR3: TGTGCCAGCACTATGACAACCCCGAACACTGAAGCTTTCTTT. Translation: CASTMTTPNTEAFF.

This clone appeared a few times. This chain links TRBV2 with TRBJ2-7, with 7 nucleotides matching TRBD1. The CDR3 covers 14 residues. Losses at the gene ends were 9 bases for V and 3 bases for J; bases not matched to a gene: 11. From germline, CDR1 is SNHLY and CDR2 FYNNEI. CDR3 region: CARQLGDSSYEQYF. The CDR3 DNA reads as TGTGCCAGACAGTTAGGGGACAGTAGCTACGAGCAGTACTTC. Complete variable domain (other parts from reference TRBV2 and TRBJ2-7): EPEVTQTPSHQVTQMGQEVILRCVPISNHLYFYWYRQILGQKVEFLVSFYNNEISEKSEIFDDQFSVERPDGSNFTLKIRSTKLEDSAMYFCARQLGDSSYEQYFGPGTRLTVT.

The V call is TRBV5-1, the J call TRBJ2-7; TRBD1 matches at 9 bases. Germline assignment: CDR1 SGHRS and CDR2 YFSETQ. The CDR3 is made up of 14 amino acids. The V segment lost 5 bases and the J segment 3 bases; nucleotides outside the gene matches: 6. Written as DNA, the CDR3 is TGCGCCAGCAGACCCGGGACAGGGATCTACGAGCAGTACTTC. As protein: CASRPGTGIYEQYF.

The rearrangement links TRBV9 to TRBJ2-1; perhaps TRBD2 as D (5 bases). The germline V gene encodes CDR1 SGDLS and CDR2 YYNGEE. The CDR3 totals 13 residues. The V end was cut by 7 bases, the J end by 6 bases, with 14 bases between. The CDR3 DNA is TGTGCCAGCGGGAGTAGCACCCTCAATGAGCAGTTCTTC. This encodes CASGSSTLNEQFF.

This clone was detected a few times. The CDR3 DNA sequence: TGTGCCAGCAGCTTACAGGGGCGTTATGAAAAACTGTTTTTT. It yields the protein CASSLQGRYEKLFF. This sequence joins TRBV11-2 and TRBJ1-4, with TRBD1 as a possible D gene (6 bases). V gave up 2 bases and J gave up 6 bases, with 10 bases separating them. CDR1 and CDR2 (germline): SGHAT, FQNNGV. The CDR3 loop spans 14 amino acids.

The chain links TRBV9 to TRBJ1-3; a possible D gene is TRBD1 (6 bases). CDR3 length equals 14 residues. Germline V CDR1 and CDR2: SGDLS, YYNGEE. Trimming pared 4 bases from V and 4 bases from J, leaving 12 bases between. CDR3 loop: CASSITGTGNTIYF. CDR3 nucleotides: TGTGCCAGCAGCATAACAGGGACCGGAAACACCATATATTTT. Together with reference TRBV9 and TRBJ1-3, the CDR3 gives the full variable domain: DSGVTQTPKHLITATGQRVTLRCSPRSGDLSVYWYQQSLDQGLQFLIQYYNGEERAKGNILERFSAQQFPDLHSELNLSSLELGDSALYFCASSITGTGNTIYFGEGSWLTVV.

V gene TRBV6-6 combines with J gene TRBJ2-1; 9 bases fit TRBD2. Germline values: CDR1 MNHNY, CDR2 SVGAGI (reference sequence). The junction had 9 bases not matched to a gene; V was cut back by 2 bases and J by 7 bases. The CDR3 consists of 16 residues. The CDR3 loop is CASSYEASGMGNEQFF. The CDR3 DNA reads TGTGCCAGCAGTTACGAGGCTAGCGGGATGGGGAATGAGCAGTTCTTC.

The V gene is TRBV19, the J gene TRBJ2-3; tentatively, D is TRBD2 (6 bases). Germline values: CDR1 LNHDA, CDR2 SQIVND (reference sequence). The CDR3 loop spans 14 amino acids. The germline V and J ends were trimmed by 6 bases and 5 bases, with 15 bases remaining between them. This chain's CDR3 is CASRSGGGGDTQYF. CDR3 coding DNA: TGTGCCAGTAGATCCGGGGGAGGAGGAGATACGCAGTATTTT.

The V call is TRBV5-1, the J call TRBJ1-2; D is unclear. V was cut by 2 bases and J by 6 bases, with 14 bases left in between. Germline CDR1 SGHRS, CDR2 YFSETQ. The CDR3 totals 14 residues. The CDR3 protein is CASSFAAVRDGYTF. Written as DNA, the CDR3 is TGCGCCAGCAGCTTTGCAGCGGTCCGGGATGGCTACACCTTC.

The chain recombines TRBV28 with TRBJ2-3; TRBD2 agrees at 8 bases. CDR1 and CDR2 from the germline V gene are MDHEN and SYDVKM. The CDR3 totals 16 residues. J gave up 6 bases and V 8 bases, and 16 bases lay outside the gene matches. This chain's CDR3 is CASGWSRAGARDTQYF. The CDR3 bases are TGTGCCAGCGGGTGGAGTCGAGCGGGAGCGCGGGATACGCAGTATTTT.

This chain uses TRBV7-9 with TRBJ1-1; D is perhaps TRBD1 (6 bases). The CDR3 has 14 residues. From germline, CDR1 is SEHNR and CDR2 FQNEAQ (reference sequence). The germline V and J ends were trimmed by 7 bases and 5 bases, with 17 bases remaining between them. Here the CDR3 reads CASTKQGSGTEAFF. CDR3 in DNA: TGTGCCAGCACCAAACAGGGTTCGGGTACTGAAGCTTTCTTT.